This entry lists 2 T cell receptor beta chains sequenced from one sample in a study of T cell responses to AZD1222 COVID-19 vaccine. The repertoire was sequenced with immunoSEQ multiplex PCR; TCRdb's copy has only in-frame clones and lacks some. The profile shows some 200,000 clones, approximately 93% of them singletons. This sample comprised peripheral blood, obtained on day 0 of AZD1222 vaccination. The receptors were gathered from an adult in good health.

The chain combines TRBV7-9 with TRBJ1-1; D not resolved. Trimming took 1 base from V and 6 from J, leaving 9 bases between them. The CDR3 covers 13 residues. Germline CDR1 is SEHNR and CDR2 is FQNEAQ (reference sequence). In nucleotides, the CDR3 is TGTGCCAGCAGCTTAGTCCCCGTTCCTGAAGCTTTCTTT. As protein: CASSLVPVPEAFF.

The chain carries TRBV6-5 and TRBJ1-2, with D unresolved. The CDR3 length is 14 residues. The V gene's germline CDR1 is MNHEY and CDR2 SVGAGI. Trimming took off 10 bases at V and 4 bases at J, with 19 bases between the two ends. CDR3 nucleotides: TGTGCCACCAGAGGTGTTGAGGCGATCTATGGCTACACCTTC. It is translated as CATRGVEAIYGYTF.